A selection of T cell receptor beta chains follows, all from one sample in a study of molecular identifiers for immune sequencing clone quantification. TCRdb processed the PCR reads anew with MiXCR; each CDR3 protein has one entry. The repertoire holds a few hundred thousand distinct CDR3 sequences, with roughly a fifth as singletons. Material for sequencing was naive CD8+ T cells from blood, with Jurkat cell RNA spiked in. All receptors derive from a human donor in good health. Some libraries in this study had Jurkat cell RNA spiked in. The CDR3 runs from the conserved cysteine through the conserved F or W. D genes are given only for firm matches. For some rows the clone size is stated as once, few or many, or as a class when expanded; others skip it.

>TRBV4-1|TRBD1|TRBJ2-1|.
TGCGCCAGCAGCCAAGTGGGGGTACAGGGGGCCGTCTACAATGAGCAGTTCTTC
CASSQVGVQGAVYNEQFF
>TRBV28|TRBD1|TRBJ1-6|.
TGTGCCAGCAGTCCCGAGGACAGGGCGGATTCACCCCTCCACTTT
CASSPEDRADSPLHF
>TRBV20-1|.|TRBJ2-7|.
TGCAGTGCGGTGGTGGGCGCGGGTCGGAACGAGCAGTACTTC
CSAVVGAGRNEQYF
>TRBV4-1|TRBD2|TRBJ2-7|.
TGCGCCAGCAGCCAAGGTAGCGGGGCCGGTTTTTACGAGCAGTACTTC
CASSQGSGAGFYEQYF
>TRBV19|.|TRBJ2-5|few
TGTGCCAGTAGTATAGGAAACAGGGCGGTGGAGACCCAGTACTTC
CASSIGNRAVETQYF
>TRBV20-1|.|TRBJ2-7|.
TGCGGTGCTAGGTCGGGTTTGTACGAGCAGTACTTC
CGARSGLYEQYF
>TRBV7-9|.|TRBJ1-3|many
TGTGCCATCCATCCGGACAACTCTGGAAACACCATATATTTT
CAIHPDNSGNTIYF
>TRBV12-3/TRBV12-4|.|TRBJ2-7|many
TGTGCCAGCAGTCTACTGCCTAGCGAGGAGCAGTACTTC
CASSLLPSEEQYF
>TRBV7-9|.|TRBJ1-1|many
TGTGCCAGCAGCTTAATTTTGCAGGGAGGGACTGAAGCTTTCTTT
CASSLILQGGTEAFF
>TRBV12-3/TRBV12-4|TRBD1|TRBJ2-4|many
TGTGCCAGCAGTTCGACAGGGGGTTTCAAAAACATTCAGTACTTC
CASSSTGGFKNIQYF
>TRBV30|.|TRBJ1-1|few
TGTGCCTGGAGTTCTAGAGATTGGAACACTGAAGCTTTCTTT
CAWSSRDWNTEAFF
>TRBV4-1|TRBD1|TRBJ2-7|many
TGCGCCAGCAGCCAAAAGACAGGGGGTGTCTACGAGCAGTACTTC
CASSQKTGGVYEQYF
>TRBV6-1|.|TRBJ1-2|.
TGTGCCAGCAGTCACGTAGCGTCAGGGTCTAACTATGGCTACACCTTC
CASSHVASGSNYGYTF
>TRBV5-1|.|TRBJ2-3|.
TGCGCCAGCCATTACAACTCCGTGGGAGGAGGAGATACGCAGTATTTT
CASHYNSVGGGDTQYF
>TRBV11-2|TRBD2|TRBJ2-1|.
TGTGCCAGCAGCATGACCGGGACTAGCGGGGGGGTCCTCTTAAATGAGCAGTTCTTC
CASSMTGTSGGVLLNEQFF
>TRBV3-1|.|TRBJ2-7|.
TGTGCCAGCAGCCAGACGGACGCCTTCTACGAGCAGTACTTC
CASSQTDAFYEQYF
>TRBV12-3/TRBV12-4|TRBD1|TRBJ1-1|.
TGTGCCAGCAGTGCAACGACAGGGTATACGGACACTGAAGCTTTCTTT
CASSATTGYTDTEAFF
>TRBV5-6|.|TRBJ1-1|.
TGTGCCAGCAGCTTGGAGCTCAGGAACACTGAAGCTTTCTTT
CASSLELRNTEAFF
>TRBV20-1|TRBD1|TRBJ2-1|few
TGCAGTGCGACGGAAACAGGGGCGATATACAATGAGCAGTTCTTC
CSATETGAIYNEQFF
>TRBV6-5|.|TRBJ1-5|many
TGTGCCAGCAGTTACTCAGGGAAACAGCCCCAGCATTTT
CASSYSGKQPQHF
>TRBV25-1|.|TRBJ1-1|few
TGTGCCAGCAGTGACGTATACGGAAATTTGAACACTGAAGCTTTCTTT
CASSDVYGNLNTEAFF
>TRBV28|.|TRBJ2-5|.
TGTGCCAGCAGTTCAAGACTAAGGTGGCGCGTCGAAGAGACCCAGTACTTC
CASSSRLRWRVEETQYF
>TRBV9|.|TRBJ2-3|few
TGTGCCAGCAGCGAGGGGGACCAGGGGATAGATACGCAGTATTTT
CASSEGDQGIDTQYF
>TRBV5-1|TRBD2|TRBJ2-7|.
TGCGCCAGCAGCTTGGCCTTGGGGAGCGGGGAGGCCTACGAGCAGTACTTC
CASSLALGSGEAYEQYF
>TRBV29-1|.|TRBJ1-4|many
TGCAGCGTTGAAGATAGCATGGGTGAAAAACTGTTTTTT
CSVEDSMGEKLFF
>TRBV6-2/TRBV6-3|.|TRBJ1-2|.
TGTGCCAGCACCTCGGACCCAACGAACTATGGCTACACCTTC
CASTSDPTNYGYTF
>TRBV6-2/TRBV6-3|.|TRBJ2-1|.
TGTGCCAGCAGATCTAGTAATGAGCAGTTCTTC
CASRSSNEQFF
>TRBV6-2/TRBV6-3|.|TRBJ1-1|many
TGTGCCAGCAGTTACGCAACAGCGAACACTGAAGCTTTCTTT
CASSYATANTEAFF
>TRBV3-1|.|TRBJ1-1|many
TGTGCCAGCAGCCAAGTCAGGGAGAACACTGAAGCTTTCTTT
CASSQVRENTEAFF
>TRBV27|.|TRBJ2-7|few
TGTGCCAGCAGTTATATTGCCGGGGTAAGCTCCTACGAGCAGTACTTC
CASSYIAGVSSYEQYF
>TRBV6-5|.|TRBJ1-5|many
TGTGCCAGCAGTTATGGGAATGGGCAGCCCCAGCATTTT
CASSYGNGQPQHF
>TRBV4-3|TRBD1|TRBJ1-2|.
TGCGCCAGCAGCCCGGACAGGGGAAGCAACTATGGCTACACCTTC
CASSPDRGSNYGYTF
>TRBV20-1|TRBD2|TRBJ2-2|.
TGCAGTGCTGCGGGACTAGGGAGATACGGCACCGGGGAGCTGTTTTTT
CSAAGLGRYGTGELFF
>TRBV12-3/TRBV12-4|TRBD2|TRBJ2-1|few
TGTGCCAGCAGTTTTACTACTAGCGGGGACAATGAGCAGTTCTTC
CASSFTTSGDNEQFF
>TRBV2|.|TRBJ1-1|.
TGTGCCAGCAGTGAATGGAGCAGCAACACTGAAGCTTTCTTT
CASSEWSSNTEAFF
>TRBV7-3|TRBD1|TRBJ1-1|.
TGTGCCAGCAGCTTATATCCGACAGGGCCGGAAACTGAAGCTTTCTTT
CASSLYPTGPETEAFF
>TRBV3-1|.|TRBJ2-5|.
TGTGCCAGCAGCGAAAGGGTTGGGTACCAAGAGACCCAGTACTTC
CASSERVGYQETQYF
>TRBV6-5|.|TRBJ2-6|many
TGTGCCACCGGGGGGCACTCTGGGGCCAACGTCCTGACTTTC
CATGGHSGANVLTF
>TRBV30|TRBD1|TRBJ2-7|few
TGTGCCTGGAGTTGGGACAGGGGTCACGAGCAGTACTTC
CAWSWDRGHEQYF
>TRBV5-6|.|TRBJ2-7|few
TGTGCCAGCAGCTTGTGGCCTACTTACGAGCAGTACTTC
CASSLWPTYEQYF
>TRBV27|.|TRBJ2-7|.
TGTGCCAGCAGTATTACCCCAGGGTACGAGCAGTACTTC
CASSITPGYEQYF
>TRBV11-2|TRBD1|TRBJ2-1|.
TGTGCCGGCAGCTCCTGGACAGGAGGCAATGAGCAGTTCTTC
CAGSSWTGGNEQFF
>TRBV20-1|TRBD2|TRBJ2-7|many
TGCAGTCTGATCCCGGCTAGCGGGGTGACATACGAGCAGTACTTC
CSLIPASGVTYEQYF
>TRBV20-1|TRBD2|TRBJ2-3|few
TGCAGTGTGGCTAGCGGGGGGGGAGATACGCAGTATTTT
CSVASGGGDTQYF
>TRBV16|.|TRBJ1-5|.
TGTGCCAGCATCCAAAGGGACGGCCCAGTTGAAGAACAGCCCCAGCATTTT
CASIQRDGPVEEQPQHF
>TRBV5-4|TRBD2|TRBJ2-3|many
TGTGCCAGCAGCTTGTCCGGGGGGATGTTCCCAGATACGCAGTATTTT
CASSLSGGMFPDTQYF
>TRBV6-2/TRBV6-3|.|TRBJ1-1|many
TGTGCCAGCAGTTACTCGATAATTGGCAGTTACCGGCACACTGAAGCTTTCTTT
CASSYSIIGSYRHTEAFF